The 2 T cell receptor beta chains below were found in one sample sequenced in a study of blood T cell repertoires in COVID-19. Libraries were prepared by immunoSEQ multiplex PCR; TCRdb keeps only in-frame clonotypes and omits some of them. The sample has 100,000 or so clones; roughly 84% are singletons. Specimen: peripheral blood. These receptors all stem from a man between 65 and 80 years old with active or convalescent COVID-19.

With regard to this clone: The sample contains more than one DNA sequence encoding this CDR3. The rearrangement uses TRBV4-1 and TRBJ2-2, with D possibly TRBD2 on 7 matching bases. The V end lost 0 bases, the J end lost 5 bases, and 13 bases lay between the germline ends. This CDR3 spans 16 amino acids. Germline-derived CDR1 and CDR2 are MGHRA and YSYEKL. The CDR3 sequence is CASSQERGLATGELFF. The CDR3 DNA reads TGCGCCAGCAGCCAAGAGCGGGGGCTCGCAACCGGGGAGCTGTTTTTT.

This chain connects TRBV2 to TRBJ1-4, with 7 bases that match TRBD1. Per germline, CDR1 SNHLY and CDR2 FYNNEI. CDR3 length equals 14 residues. J lost 8 bases, V lost 6 bases, and 9 bases had no gene match. CDR3 DNA sequence: TGTGCCAGCAGGCGCGACAGGGACGGAGAAAAACTGTTTTTT. Encoded protein: CASRRDRDGEKLFF. Complete variable domain (other parts from reference TRBV2 and TRBJ1-4): EPEVTQTPSHQVTQMGQEVILRCVPISNHLYFYWYRQILGQKVEFLVSFYNNEISEKSEIFDDQFSVERPDGSNFTLKIRSTKLEDSAMYFCASRRDRDGEKLFFGSGTQLSVL.